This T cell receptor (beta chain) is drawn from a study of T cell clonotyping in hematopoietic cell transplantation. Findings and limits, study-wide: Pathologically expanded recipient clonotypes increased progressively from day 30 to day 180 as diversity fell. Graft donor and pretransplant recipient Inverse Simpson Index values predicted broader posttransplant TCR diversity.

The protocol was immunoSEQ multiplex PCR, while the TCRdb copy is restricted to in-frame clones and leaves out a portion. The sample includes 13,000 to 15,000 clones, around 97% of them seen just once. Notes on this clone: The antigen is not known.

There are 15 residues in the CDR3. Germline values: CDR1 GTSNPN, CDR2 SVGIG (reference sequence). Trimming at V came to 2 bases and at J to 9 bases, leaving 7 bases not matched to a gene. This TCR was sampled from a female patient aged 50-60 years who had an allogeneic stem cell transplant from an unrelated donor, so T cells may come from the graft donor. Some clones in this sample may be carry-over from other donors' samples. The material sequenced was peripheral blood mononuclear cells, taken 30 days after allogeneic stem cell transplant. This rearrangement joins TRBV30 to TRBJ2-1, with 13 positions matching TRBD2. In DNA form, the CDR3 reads TGTGCCTGGAGTTGGACTAGCGGGAGAGGTGGTGAGCAGTTCTTC. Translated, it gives CAWSWTSGRGGEQFF.